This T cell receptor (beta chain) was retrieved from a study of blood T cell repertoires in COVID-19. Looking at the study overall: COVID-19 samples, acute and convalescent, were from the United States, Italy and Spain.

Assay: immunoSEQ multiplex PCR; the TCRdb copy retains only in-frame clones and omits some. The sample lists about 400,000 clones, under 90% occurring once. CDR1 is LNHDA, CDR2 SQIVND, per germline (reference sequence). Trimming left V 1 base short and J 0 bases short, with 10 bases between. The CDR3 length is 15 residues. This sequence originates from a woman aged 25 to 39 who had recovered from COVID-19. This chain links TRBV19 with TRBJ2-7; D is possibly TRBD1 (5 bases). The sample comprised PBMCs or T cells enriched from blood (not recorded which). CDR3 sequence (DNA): TGTGCCAGTAGTATAGCTTCAGGGATCTCCTACGAGCAGTACTTC. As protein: CASSIASGISYEQYF.